Below, 10 T cell receptor beta chains from the same sample are listed, as sequenced in a study of vaccination and CD4 T cells after COVID-19. Sequencing of the DNA from cultured CD4+ T cells was carried out with the Oncomine TCR Beta short-read assay. TCRdb itself ran the PCR reads through MiXCR, one entry per CDR3 protein. This table holds about 12,000 distinct CDR3 sequences, roughly 80% found once. Sample treatment: approximately nine-day PBMC culture with coronavirus spike peptide pools or control peptides (ViraFEST assay). The antigens of these receptors remain unknown. The source material was CD4+ T cells from blood, cultured in vitro. The receptors shown here come from a human donor who had recovered from COVID-19.

This clonotype came up a few times. The V call is TRBV7-2, the J call TRBJ2-7, with 8 bases aligning to TRBD1. Trimming removed 4 bases from V and 6 bases from J; junction bases left unmatched: 5. The CDR3 sequence is 13 residues long. Looked up from germline, CDR1 is SGHTA and CDR2 is FQGNSA. In DNA form, the CDR3 reads TGTGCCAGCAGCTCGGACAGGGCCGGCGAGCAGTACTTC. It codes for CASSSDRAGEQYF.

This sequence joins TRBV7-9 and TRBJ1-5; no firm D call. The CDR3 is 16 residues long. V was trimmed by 1 base and J by 0 bases, leaving 10 bases between them. The germline V gene has CDR1 SEHNR and CDR2 FQNEAQ (reference sequence). CDR3 in DNA: TGTGCCAGCAGCTTAGGGACCGGGGATAGCAATCAGCCCCAGCATTTT. As protein: CASSLGTGDSNQPQHF.

By sample fraction, this clonotype is medium-sized. V is TRBV7-9 and J is TRBJ2-7; 9 nucleotides agree with TRBD2. CDR1 and CDR2 from the germline V gene are SEHNR and FQNEAQ (reference sequence). The CDR3 is 17 residues long. V trimming: 1 base; J trimming: 0 bases; junction bases outside the gene matches: 7. The CDR3 region is CASSLVGLAGHSYEQYF. The CDR3, as DNA: TGTGCCAGCAGCTTAGTAGGGCTAGCGGGACACTCCTACGAGCAGTACTTC.

DNA for the CDR3: TGTGCCAGCAGGCTCCGGGACAGGATGGACTCCTACAATGAGCAGTTCTTC. Encoded protein: CASRLRDRMDSYNEQFF. The chain joins TRBV6-1 to TRBJ2-1; 8 nucleotides align to TRBD1. V trimming: 6 bases; J trimming: 0 bases; junction bases outside the gene matches: 10. From germline, CDR1 is MNHNS and CDR2 SASEGT. The CDR3 totals 17 residues.

This clonotype is deemed large (0.1 to 1%). The rearrangement links TRBV5-4 to TRBJ1-2, with TRBD1 matching over 7 bases. The trim removed 4 bases at V and 3 bases at J, leaving 6 bases unmatched. Germline loops: CDR1 SGHNT, CDR2 YYREEE (reference sequence). This CDR3 spans 14 amino acids. CDR3 sequence reads: CASSTRQGDYGYTF. The CDR3 DNA reads as TGTGCCAGCAGCACTCGACAGGGAGACTATGGCTACACCTTC.

This rearrangement joins TRBV6-8 to TRBJ2-7, with D tentatively TRBD1 or TRBD2 (5 bases each). Trimming shortened V by 7 bases and J by 2 bases, and 24 bases separated the two germline ends. This CDR3 has 17 amino acids. CDR1 and CDR2 from the germline V gene are MNHGY and SAAAGT. The CDR3, as DNA: TGTGCCAGCACCCCCCCCGGGGACCCTGGGCTAGCCTACGAGCAGTACTTC. This sequence encodes CASTPPGDPGLAYEQYF.

The chain has TRBV7-2 and TRBJ2-7; D not resolved. This CDR3 comprises 13 residues. V was shortened by 0 bases and J by 5 bases, with 8 bases between the two germline ends. Germline V lookup: CDR1 SGHTA, CDR2 FQGNSA. CDR3 sequence reads: CASSLAREDEQYF. Written as DNA, the CDR3 is TGTGCCAGCAGCTTAGCTCGTGAGGACGAGCAGTACTTC.

The chain couples TRBV20-1 to TRBJ2-7, with D hard to call. Germline V gene data show CDR1 as DFQATT and CDR2 as SNEGSKA (reference sequence). The V and J ends lost 3 bases and 2 bases respectively, with 5 bases between them. This CDR3 has 11 residues. The CDR3 sequence: CSARTPYEQYF. The CDR3 coding sequence is TGCAGTGCTAGGACACCCTACGAGCAGTACTTC.

The V and J genes are TRBV28 and TRBJ1-1; 8 nucleotides align to TRBD1. V was pared by 7 bases and J by 3 bases, with 13 bases of the junction left unmatched. The CDR3 runs 16 residues. CDR1 is MDHEN and CDR2 is SYDVKM in the germline V gene. The CDR3, as DNA: TGTGCCAGCAATACACGCCCAGGGGGCAAGGACACTGAAGCTTTCTTT. Translation gives CASNTRPGGKDTEAFF. The full variable domain, with the rest looked up from reference TRBV28 and TRBJ1-1, is DVKVTQSSRYLVKRTGEKVFLECVQDMDHENMFWYRQDPGLGLRLIYFSYDVKMKEKGDIPEGYSVSREKKERFSLILESASTNQTSMYLCASNTRPGGKDTEAFFGQGTRLTVV.

The chain couples TRBV29-1 to TRBJ1-5; 9 nucleotides match TRBD1. This CDR3 is 14 amino acids long. V dropped 4 bases and J dropped 4; count of bases not matched to a gene: 5. The V gene's germline CDR1 is SQVTM and CDR2 ANQGSEA. This CDR3 is CSVGTGQGNQPQHF. The CDR3, as DNA: TGCAGCGTTGGGACAGGACAGGGGAATCAGCCCCAGCATTTT.